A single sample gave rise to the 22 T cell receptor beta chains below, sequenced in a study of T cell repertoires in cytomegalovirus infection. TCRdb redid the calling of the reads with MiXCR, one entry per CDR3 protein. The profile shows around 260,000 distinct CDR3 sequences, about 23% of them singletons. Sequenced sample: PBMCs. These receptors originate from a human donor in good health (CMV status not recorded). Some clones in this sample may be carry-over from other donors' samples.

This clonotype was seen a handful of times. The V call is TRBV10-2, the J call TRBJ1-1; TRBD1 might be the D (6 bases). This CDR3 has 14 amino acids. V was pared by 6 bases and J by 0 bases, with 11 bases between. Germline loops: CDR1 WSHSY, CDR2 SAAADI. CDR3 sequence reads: CASRKDSLNTEAFF. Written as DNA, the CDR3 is TGCGCCAGCAGGAAGGACAGTCTGAACACTGAAGCTTTCTTT.

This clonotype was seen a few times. The CDR3 spells CASKPGTDTQYF. The CDR3 DNA reads as TGTGCCAGCAAACCCGGCACAGATACGCAGTATTTT. This rearrangement joins TRBV6-6 to TRBJ2-3; the D is unclear. The germline V and J ends were trimmed by 7 bases and 1 base, with 6 bases remaining between them. The CDR3 sequence is 12 residues long. Per germline, CDR1 MNHNY and CDR2 SVGAGI (reference sequence).

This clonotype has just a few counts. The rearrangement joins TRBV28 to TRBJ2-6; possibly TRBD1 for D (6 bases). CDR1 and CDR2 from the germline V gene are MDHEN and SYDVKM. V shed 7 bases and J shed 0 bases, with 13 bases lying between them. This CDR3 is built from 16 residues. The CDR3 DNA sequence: TGTGCCAGCACCTTTGGGGGCGACTCTGGGGCCAACGTCCTGACTTTC. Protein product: CASTFGGDSGANVLTF.

The CDR3 region is CASSARHGVEELFF. CDR3 sequence (DNA): TGTGCCAGCAGCGCCCGACACGGGGTGGAGGAGCTGTTTTTT. The gene calls are TRBV28 and TRBJ2-2; D might be TRBD2 (5 bases). CDR3 size: 14 residues. The germline CDR1 and CDR2 sequences are MDHEN and SYDVKM. Trimming left V 6 bases short and J 10 bases short, with 18 bases between.

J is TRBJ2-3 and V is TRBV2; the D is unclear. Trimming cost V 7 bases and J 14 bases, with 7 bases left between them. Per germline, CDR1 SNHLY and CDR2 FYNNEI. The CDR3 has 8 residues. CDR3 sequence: CASTPRYF. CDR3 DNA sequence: TGTGCCAGCACTCCTCGGTATTTT. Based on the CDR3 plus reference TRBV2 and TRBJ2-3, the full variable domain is EPEVTQTPSHQVTQMGQEVILRCVPISNHLYFYWYRQILGQKVEFLVSFYNNEISEKSEIFDDQFSVERPDGSNFTLKIRSTKLEDSAMYFCASTPRYFGPGTRLTVL.

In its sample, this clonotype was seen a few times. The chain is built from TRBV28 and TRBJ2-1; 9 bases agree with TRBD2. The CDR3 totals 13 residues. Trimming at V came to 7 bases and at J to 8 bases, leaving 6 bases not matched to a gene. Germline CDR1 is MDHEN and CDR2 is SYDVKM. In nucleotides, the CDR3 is TGTGCCAGCAAGGCGGGGGGGCCTCATGAGCAGTTCTTC. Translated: CASKAGGPHEQFF.

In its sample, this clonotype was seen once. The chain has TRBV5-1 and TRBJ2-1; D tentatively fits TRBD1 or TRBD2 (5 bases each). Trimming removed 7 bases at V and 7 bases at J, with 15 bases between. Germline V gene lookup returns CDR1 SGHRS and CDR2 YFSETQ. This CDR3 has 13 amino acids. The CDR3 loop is CASFSLGENEQFF. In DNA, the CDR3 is TGCGCCAGCTTCTCTCTAGGGGAGAATGAGCAGTTCTTC. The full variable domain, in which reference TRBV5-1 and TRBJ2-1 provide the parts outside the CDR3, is KAGVTQTPRYLIKTRGQQVTLSCSPISGHRSVSWYQQTPGQGLQFLFEYFSETQRNKGNFPGRFSGRQFSNSRSEMNVSTLELGDSALYLCASFSLGENEQFFGPGTRLTVL.

The CDR3 bases are TGTGCCAGCAGCTCGTCACGAATGGGAGGCTACACCTTC. Its translation: CASSSSRMGGYTF. V is TRBV7-3 and J is TRBJ1-2; no clear D. The V gene's germline CDR1 is SGHTA and CDR2 FQGTGA. The CDR3 has 13 residues. V gave up 4 bases and J gave up 8 bases, with 14 bases separating them.

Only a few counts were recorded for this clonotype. CDR3 loop: CASSLNRGSHTF. The CDR3 DNA sequence: TGTGCCAGCAGCTTAAACAGGGGTTCACACACCTTC. The chain links TRBV7-9 to TRBJ1-2; 7 positions agree with TRBD1. The CDR3 totals 12 residues. V lost 2 bases, J lost 12 bases, and 6 bases stayed unmatched. Germline V gene data show CDR1 as SEHNR and CDR2 as FQNEAQ (reference sequence).

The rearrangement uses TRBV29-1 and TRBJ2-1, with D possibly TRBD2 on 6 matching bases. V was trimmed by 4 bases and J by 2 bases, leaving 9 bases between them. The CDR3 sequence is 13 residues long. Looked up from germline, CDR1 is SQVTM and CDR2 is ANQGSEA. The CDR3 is CSVGLGAYNEQFF. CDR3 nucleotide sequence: TGCAGCGTTGGACTAGGGGCCTACAATGAGCAGTTCTTC.

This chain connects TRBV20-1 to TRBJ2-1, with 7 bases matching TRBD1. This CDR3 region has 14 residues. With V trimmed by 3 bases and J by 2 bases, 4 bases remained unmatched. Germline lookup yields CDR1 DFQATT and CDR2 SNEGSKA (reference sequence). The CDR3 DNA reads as TGCAGTGCTAGTAGAGGGGGCGCCTACAATGAGCAGTTCTTC. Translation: CSASRGGAYNEQFF.

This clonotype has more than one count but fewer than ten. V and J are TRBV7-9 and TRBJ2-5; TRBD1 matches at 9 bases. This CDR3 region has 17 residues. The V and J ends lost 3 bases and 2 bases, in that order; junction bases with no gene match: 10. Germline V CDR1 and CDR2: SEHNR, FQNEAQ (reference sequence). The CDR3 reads CASSFPLQGASQETQYF. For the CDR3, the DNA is TGTGCCAGCAGCTTTCCCTTACAGGGGGCGAGTCAAGAGACCCAGTACTTC.

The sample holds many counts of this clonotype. The CDR3 DNA follows: TGTGCCAGCAGGCCGGCCCCCTTAGCGGGGGACTACAATGAGCAGTTCTTC. Translated, it gives CASRPAPLAGDYNEQFF. V and J are TRBV7-2 and TRBJ2-1; 9 bases align to TRBD2. The CDR3 extends over 17 amino acids. Germline V gene lookup returns CDR1 SGHTA and CDR2 FQGNSA. The junction had 12 bases not matched to a gene; V was cut back by 6 bases and J by 3 bases.

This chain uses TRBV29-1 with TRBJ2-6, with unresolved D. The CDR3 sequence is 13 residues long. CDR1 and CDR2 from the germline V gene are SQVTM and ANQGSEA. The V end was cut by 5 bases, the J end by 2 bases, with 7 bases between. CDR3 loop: CSVLVAGANVLTF. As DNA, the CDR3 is TGCAGCGTTCTTGTGGCTGGGGCCAACGTCCTGACTTTC.

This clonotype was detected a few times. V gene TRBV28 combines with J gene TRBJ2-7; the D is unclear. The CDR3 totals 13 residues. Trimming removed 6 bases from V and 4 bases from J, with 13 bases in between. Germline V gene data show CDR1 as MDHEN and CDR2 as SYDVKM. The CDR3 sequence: CASRSNLEYEQYF. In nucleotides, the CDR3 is TGTGCCAGCAGATCTAACCTAGAGTACGAGCAGTACTTC. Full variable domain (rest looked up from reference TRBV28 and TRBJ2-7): DVKVTQSSRYLVKRTGEKVFLECVQDMDHENMFWYRQDPGLGLRLIYFSYDVKMKEKGDIPEGYSVSREKKERFSLILESASTNQTSMYLCASRSNLEYEQYFGPGTRLTVT.

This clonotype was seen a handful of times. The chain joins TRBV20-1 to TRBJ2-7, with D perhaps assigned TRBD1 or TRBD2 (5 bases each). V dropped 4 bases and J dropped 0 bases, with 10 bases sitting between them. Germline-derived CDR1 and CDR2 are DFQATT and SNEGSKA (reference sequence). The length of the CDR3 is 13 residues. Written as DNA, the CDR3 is TGCAGTGCTATTCCCGGGACCTCCTACGAGCAGTACTTC. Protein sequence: CSAIPGTSYEQYF.

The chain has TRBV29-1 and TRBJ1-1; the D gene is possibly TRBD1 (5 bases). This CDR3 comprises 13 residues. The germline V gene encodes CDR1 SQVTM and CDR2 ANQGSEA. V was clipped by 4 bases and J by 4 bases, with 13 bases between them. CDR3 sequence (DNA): TGCAGCGTTGTTGAGGGGACCGTCACTGAAGCTTTCTTT. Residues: CSVVEGTVTEAFF.

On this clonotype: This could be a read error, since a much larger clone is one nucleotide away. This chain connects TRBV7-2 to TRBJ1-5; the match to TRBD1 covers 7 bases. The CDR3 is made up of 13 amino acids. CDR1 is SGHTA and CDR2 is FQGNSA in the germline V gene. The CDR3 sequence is CASSRGQNQTQHF. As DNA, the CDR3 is TGTGCCAGCAGCAGGGGACAGAATCAGACCCAGCATTTT.

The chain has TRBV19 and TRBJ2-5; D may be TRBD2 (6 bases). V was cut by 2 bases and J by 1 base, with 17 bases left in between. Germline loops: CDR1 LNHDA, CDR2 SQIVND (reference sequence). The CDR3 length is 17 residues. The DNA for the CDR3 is TGTGCCAGTAGTATAACCTCCGCTCCCGGGGGCCAAGAGACCCAGTACTTC. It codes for CASSITSAPGGQETQYF.

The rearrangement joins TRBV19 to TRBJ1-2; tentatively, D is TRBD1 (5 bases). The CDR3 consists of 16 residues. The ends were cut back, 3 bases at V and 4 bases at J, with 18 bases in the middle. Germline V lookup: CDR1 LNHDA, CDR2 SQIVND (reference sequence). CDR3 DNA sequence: TGTGCCAGTAGTATCCCGCAGGGTTCCATTTCCTATGGCTACACCTTC. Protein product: CASSIPQGSISYGYTF.

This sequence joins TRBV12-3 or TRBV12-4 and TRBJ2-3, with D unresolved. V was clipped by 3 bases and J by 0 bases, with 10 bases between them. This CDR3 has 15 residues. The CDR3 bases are TGTGCCAGCAGTTTGTCTGGTAAAAGCACAGATACGCAGTATTTT. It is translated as CASSLSGKSTDTQYF.

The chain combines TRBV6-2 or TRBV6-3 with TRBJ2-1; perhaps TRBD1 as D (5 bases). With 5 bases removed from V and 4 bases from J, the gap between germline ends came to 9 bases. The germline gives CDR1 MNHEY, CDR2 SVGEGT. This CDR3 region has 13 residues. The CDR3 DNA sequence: TGTGCCAGCAGTAGGACACGGTACAATGAGCAGTTCTTC. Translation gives CASSRTRYNEQFF.